The 16 T cell receptor beta chains below all came from one sample that was sequenced in a study of T-cell reconstitution after alpha-beta-depleted transplantation in children. For TCRbeta, the library was prepared with unique molecular identifiers. In TCRdb, the PCR reads were re-called with MiXCR into one record per CDR3 protein. Of approximately 270,000 distinct CDR3 sequences listed, more than 20% are singletons. The sample consisted of PBMCs, mostly from graft donor cells, taken 360 days after TCRalphabeta/CD19-depleted stem cell transplant. Receptors originate from a female patient between 2 and 10 years old who had a stem cell transplant for congenital amegakaryocytic thrombocytopenia, so the T cells may come from the graft donor.

There are a few counts of this clonotype. CDR3 DNA sequence: TGCAGTGCTATGCAGGGATCTGGAAACACCATATATTTT. Encoded protein: CSAMQGSGNTIYF. The V gene is TRBV20-1, the J gene TRBJ1-3; possibly TRBD1 for D (5 bases). The CDR3 is 13 residues long. V shed 4 bases and J shed 1 base, with 8 bases lying between them. The V gene's germline CDR1 is DFQATT and CDR2 SNEGSKA (reference sequence).

This clonotype showed up just a few times. This chain connects TRBV28 to TRBJ2-7, with unresolved D. CDR1 and CDR2 (germline): MDHEN, SYDVKM. This CDR3 spans 11 amino acids. Trimming pared 7 bases from V and 3 bases from J, leaving 7 bases between. The DNA for the CDR3 is TGTGCCAGCACAGGAGACTACGAGCAGTACTTC. Protein product: CASTGDYEQYF. Variable domain in full (rest from reference TRBV28 and TRBJ2-7): DVKVTQSSRYLVKRTGEKVFLECVQDMDHENMFWYRQDPGLGLRLIYFSYDVKMKEKGDIPEGYSVSREKKERFSLILESASTNQTSMYLCASTGDYEQYFGPGTRLTVT.

V is TRBV7-9 and J is TRBJ2-1; 12 bases are shared with TRBD2. The CDR3 has 16 amino acids. Germline V gene sequence: CDR1 SEHNR, CDR2 FQNEAQ (reference sequence). After removal of 5 bases from V and 7 bases from J, the junction contained 9 bases not matched to a gene. CDR3 amino acids: CASSPPSGGAWNEQFF. CDR3 DNA sequence: TGTGCCAGCAGCCCCCCTAGCGGGGGGGCCTGGAATGAGCAGTTCTTC.

As for this clonotype: This may arise from a read error, as a much more abundant clone is one base away. The chain links TRBV5-1 to TRBJ2-2; TRBD1 matches at 7 bases. This CDR3 has 14 residues. CDR1 is SGHRS and CDR2 is YFSETQ in the germline V gene. CDR3 DNA sequence: TGCGCCAGCAGGGCCGGGACAGCGACCGGGCAGCTGTTTTTT. Residues: CASRAGTATGQLFF.

The table lists this clonotype with a few counts. This rearrangement joins TRBV20-1 to TRBJ2-1, with 9 bases identical to TRBD2. In germline, CDR1 is DFQATT, CDR2 SNEGSKA (reference sequence). The V gene end was trimmed by 0 bases and the J gene end by 5 bases; junction bases not matched to a gene: 8. This CDR3 is built from 16 residues. The CDR3 loop is CSARDPSGGTNNEQFF. The CDR3, as DNA: TGCAGTGCTAGAGATCCGAGCGGGGGGACCAACAATGAGCAGTTCTTC.

The rearrangement uses TRBV7-8 and TRBJ2-1, with 9 bases that match TRBD2. CDR1 is SGHVS and CDR2 is FQNEAQ in the germline V gene. CDR3 length equals 17 residues. The V gene end was trimmed by 1 base and the J gene end by 6 bases; junction bases not matched to a gene: 10. CDR3 in amino acids: CASSLVPAGGVSNEQFF. CDR3 nucleotide sequence: TGTGCCAGCAGCTTAGTTCCGGCGGGGGGGGTTTCCAATGAGCAGTTCTTC.

The rearrangement links TRBV7-2 to TRBJ2-3; D possibly matches TRBD1 or TRBD2 (5 bases each). This CDR3 spans 15 amino acids. V lost 3 bases and J lost 4, with 14 bases in between. CDR1 SGHTA and CDR2 FQGNSA come from the germline V gene. This CDR3 is CASSFGGTLPDTQYF. The CDR3 DNA is TGTGCCAGCAGCTTTGGGGGTACCCTGCCAGATACGCAGTATTTT.

The rearrangement links TRBV12-3 or TRBV12-4 to TRBJ2-2, with D unclear. The V end lost 9 bases, the J end lost 6 bases, and 8 bases lay between the germline ends. The CDR3 is 11 residues long. The CDR3 protein is CASGMSGELFF. CDR3 coding DNA: TGTGCCAGTGGGATGTCCGGGGAGCTGTTTTTT.

V and J are TRBV20-1 and TRBJ2-5, with D hard to call. The CDR3 is made up of 15 amino acids. Germline V gene data show CDR1 as DFQATT and CDR2 as SNEGSKA (reference sequence). The ends were cut back, 0 bases at V and 5 bases at J, with 16 bases in the middle. In nucleotides, the CDR3 is TGCAGTGCTAGAGAGGTCTCGGGTCCGTCTGAGACCCAGTACTTC. It yields the protein CSAREVSGPSETQYF.

This chain connects TRBV10-3 to TRBJ2-5; 9 bases agree with TRBD2. The CDR3 is 15 amino acids. Trimming at V came to 4 bases and at J to 5 bases, leaving 8 bases not matched to a gene. Germline-derived CDR1 and CDR2 are ENHRY and SYGVKD. The CDR3 reads CAISARGGAVETQYF. The CDR3 DNA is TGTGCCATCAGTGCCCGCGGGGGGGCCGTGGAGACCCAGTACTTC.

The chain links TRBV24-1 to TRBJ2-1; D is undetermined. CDR1 KGHDR and CDR2 SFDVKD come from the germline V gene. The CDR3 is 15 residues long. V was shortened by 3 bases and J by 6 bases, with 14 bases between the two germline ends. CDR3: CATSDPEGPSNEQFF. CDR3 in DNA: TGTGCCACCAGTGATCCCGAAGGACCGAGCAATGAGCAGTTCTTC.

This clonotype was detected once. The CDR3 DNA reads TGTGCCAGCAGGCGGGCTTCCTCGAGTGGGACCCAGTACTTC. Translated, it gives CASRRASSSGTQYF. The V and J genes are TRBV2 and TRBJ2-5, with TRBD2 as a possible D gene (5 bases). The germline gives CDR1 SNHLY, CDR2 FYNNEI. CDR3 length: 14 amino acids. Trimming left V 6 bases short and J 7 bases short, with 18 bases between.

The table lists this clonotype with a few counts. This rearrangement joins TRBV4-3 to TRBJ2-3, with D maybe TRBD1 (6 bases). The V gene lost 1 base and the J gene lost 4 bases, with 15 bases spanning the gap. The CDR3 covers 16 residues. The germline gives CDR1 LGHNA, CDR2 YSLEER. The CDR3 DNA reads TGCGCCAGCAGCCAAGTTCCCACGACAGGCCCAGATACGCAGTATTTT. It specifies CASSQVPTTGPDTQYF.

This clonotype was recorded many times. The V call is TRBV6-1, the J call TRBJ2-3; D may be TRBD1 or TRBD2 (7 bases each). This CDR3 is built from 16 residues. The V and J ends lost 4 bases and 5 bases respectively, with 19 bases between them. From germline, CDR1 is MNHNS and CDR2 SASEGT. CDR3 residues: CASSVRAGGVGDTQYF. The CDR3 DNA follows: TGTGCCAGCAGTGTTCGAGCAGGGGGGGTAGGAGATACGCAGTATTTT.

This clonotype was detected a few times. This chain connects TRBV10-3 to TRBJ2-1; D call uncertain. The V end was cut by 2 bases, the J end by 0 bases, with 11 bases between. The CDR3 is 16 amino acids. Germline CDR1 is ENHRY and CDR2 is SYGVKD. The CDR3 loop is CAISEVRQFSYNEQFF. For the CDR3, the DNA is TGTGCCATCAGTGAGGTGCGGCAGTTCTCCTACAATGAGCAGTTCTTC.

The rearrangement joins TRBV14 to TRBJ2-1; TRBD2 is a possible D gene (6 bases). CDR1 and CDR2 from the germline V gene are SGHDN and FVKESK. The ends were cut back, 1 base at V and 6 bases at J, with 19 bases in the middle. The CDR3 is 17 residues long. CDR3 sequence reads: CASSQVDGRFGGNEQFF. The DNA of the CDR3 is TGTGCCAGCAGCCAAGTAGACGGGAGATTCGGAGGCAATGAGCAGTTCTTC.